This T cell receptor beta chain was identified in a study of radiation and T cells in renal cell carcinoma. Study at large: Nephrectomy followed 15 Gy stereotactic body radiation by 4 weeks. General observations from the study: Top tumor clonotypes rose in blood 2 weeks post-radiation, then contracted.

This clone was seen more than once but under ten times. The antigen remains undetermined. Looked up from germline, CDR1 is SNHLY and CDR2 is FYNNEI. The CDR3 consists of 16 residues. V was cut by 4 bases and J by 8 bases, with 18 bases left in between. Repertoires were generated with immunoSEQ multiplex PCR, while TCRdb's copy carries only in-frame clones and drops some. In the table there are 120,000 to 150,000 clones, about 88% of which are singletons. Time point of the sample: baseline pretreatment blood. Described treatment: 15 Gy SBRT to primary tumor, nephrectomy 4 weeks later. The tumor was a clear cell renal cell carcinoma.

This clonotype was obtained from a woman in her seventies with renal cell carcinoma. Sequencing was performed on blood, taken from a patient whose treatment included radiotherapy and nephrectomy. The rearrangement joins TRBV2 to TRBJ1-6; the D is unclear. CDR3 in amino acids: CASSALTSASHSPLHF. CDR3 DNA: TGTGCCAGCAGTGCACTCACAAGCGCGTCCCATTCACCCCTCCACTTT.